This T cell receptor beta chain was recorded in a study of CD8 T cells in Susac syndrome. RNA was extracted with the RNeasy kit, and a quantity of roughly 0.45 to 1 ug was reverse transcribed using random hexamers. Each CDR3 protein gets one entry after TCRdb re-called the immunoSEQ multiplex PCR reads with MiXCR. This sample has about 130,000 distinct CDR3 sequences; under 95% occur once, and the top ten carry over 0.2%. Study-level points and caveats: A relatively small number of individuals underwent TCR sequencing and HLA analysis.

There are a few counts of this clonotype. As yet, its antigen is unknown. The sequenced material came from CD8+ T cells from PBMCs. This sequence was found in a human donor with multiple sclerosis.

The CDR3 sequence is CAWTSGRAPEQYF. The CDR3 bases are TGTGCCTGGACTAGCGGGAGGGCCCCCGAGCAGTACTTC. This chain links TRBV30 with TRBJ2-7, with 12 bases aligning to TRBD2. CDR3 length: 13 amino acids. Germline lookup yields CDR1 GTSNPN and CDR2 SVGIG (reference sequence). The junction had 4 bases not matched to a gene; V was cut back by 4 bases and J by 6 bases. Looking up the rest from reference TRBV30 and TRBJ2-7 gives the full variable domain: SQTIHQWPATLVQPVGSPLSLECTVEGTSNPNLYWYRQAAGRGLQLLFYSVGIGQISSEVPQNLSASRPQDRQFILSSKKLLLSDSGFYLCAWTSGRAPEQYFGPGTRLTVT.